The 24 T cell receptor beta chains below come from one sample, sequenced in a study of T-cell reconstitution after alpha-beta-depleted transplantation in children. As it was prepared, the TCRbeta library received unique molecular identifiers. Via MiXCR, TCRdb re-called the PCR reads, giving one row per CDR3 protein. The data hold fewer than 700,000 distinct CDR3 sequences, with roughly 13% observed a single time. The source material was PBMCs, mostly from graft donor cells, sampled 360 days after TCRalphabeta/CD19-depleted stem cell transplant. The receptors come from a male patient younger than 18 who had a stem cell transplant for acute myeloid leukemia, so the T cells may come from the graft donor.

The sample holds a few counts of this clonotype. The chain recombines TRBV24-1 with TRBJ2-2, with TRBD2 matching over 9 bases. Trimming at V came to 3 bases and at J to 3 bases, leaving 10 bases not matched to a gene. The CDR3 has 18 amino acids. The germline gives CDR1 KGHDR, CDR2 SFDVKD. The DNA for the CDR3 is TGTGCCACCAGTGATCCCGCGGGAGGGGTTGGCTACACCGGGGAGCTGTTTTTT. It translates to CATSDPAGGVGYTGELFF.

This clonotype was detected only a few times. The junction and the germline gene differ at one end; a read error may be behind it. This CDR3 reads CASSPDRGNNEQFF. The DNA of the CDR3 is TGTGCTAGCAGCCCGGACCGAGGGAATAATGAGCAGTTCTTC. The chain recombines TRBV7-7 with TRBJ2-1; the D gene is possibly TRBD2 (5 bases). Germline CDR1 SSHAT, CDR2 FNYEAQ (reference sequence). The CDR3 has 14 amino acids.

The chain has TRBV2 and TRBJ2-3; the D is unclear. The CDR3 is made up of 14 amino acids. Trimming pared 2 bases from V and 4 bases from J, leaving 10 bases between. Per germline, CDR1 SNHLY and CDR2 FYNNEI. CDR3 sequence (DNA): TGTGCCAGCAGTGAACTAGTACCCGCAGATACGCAGTATTTT. It encodes CASSELVPADTQYF.

This chain connects TRBV20-1 to TRBJ2-6, with a possible D match to TRBD1 (7 bases). The germline CDR1 and CDR2 sequences are DFQATT and SNEGSKA (reference sequence). V lost 1 base and J lost 12, with 19 bases in between. The CDR3 runs to 15 residues. The CDR3 loop reads CSARARDSSVVVLTF. CDR3 nucleotide sequence: TGCAGTGCTAGAGCGCGGGACAGCTCCGTTGTCGTCCTGACTTTC.

This clonotype was observed a few times. This rearrangement joins TRBV30 to TRBJ2-7; 8 bases are shared with TRBD2. Germline trimming cut 1 base from V and 3 bases from J; bases unmatched to any gene: 8. CDR3 size: 15 residues. Germline CDR1 and CDR2: GTSNPN and SVGIG (reference sequence). CDR3 sequence reads: CAWSAPFLAGYEQYF. In nucleotides, the CDR3 is TGTGCCTGGAGTGCCCCTTTTCTAGCGGGCTACGAGCAGTACTTC.

This clonotype turned up a few times. The rearrangement joins TRBV25-1 to TRBJ2-1, with D tentatively TRBD2 (6 bases). Germline CDR1 reads MGHDK; CDR2 reads SYGVNS. The germline V and J ends were trimmed by 1 base and 10 bases, with 11 bases remaining between them. The CDR3 sequence is 13 residues long. This CDR3 is CASSEWGLREQFF. The CDR3 DNA reads TGTGCCAGCAGTGAATGGGGACTCAGAGAGCAGTTCTTC.

This clonotype was found a few times. V gene TRBV20-1 combines with J gene TRBJ1-6, with 8 bases fitting TRBD1. Looked up from germline, CDR1 is DFQATT and CDR2 is SNEGSKA (reference sequence). Trimming cost V 7 bases and J 9 bases; bases outside gene matches: 20. The CDR3 sequence is 17 residues long. CDR3 sequence: CSVEGQGAPPLGSPLHF. The CDR3 bases are TGCAGTGTAGAGGGCCAGGGGGCGCCCCCATTGGGTTCACCCCTCCACTTT.

This clonotype was observed at least ten times. The chain couples TRBV7-6 to TRBJ2-1; D perhaps matches TRBD2 (7 bases). Germline CDR1 is SGHVS and CDR2 is FNYEAQ. Trimming shortened V by 6 bases and J by 4 bases, and 28 bases separated the two germline ends. The CDR3 length is 19 residues. CDR3 region: CASSKRPRGGAKEYNEQFF. The CDR3 nucleotides are TGTGCCAGCAGTAAACGCCCCAGGGGAGGGGCCAAAGAATACAATGAGCAGTTCTTC.

This clonotype was counted many times. The chain has TRBV5-1 and TRBJ2-1; D is perhaps TRBD2 (6 bases). Per germline, CDR1 SGHRS and CDR2 YFSETQ. V was cut by 0 bases and J by 2 bases, with 9 bases left in between. This CDR3 contains 15 residues. The CDR3 spells CASSLGVAAYNEQFF. As DNA, the CDR3 is TGCGCCAGCAGCTTGGGGGTAGCGGCCTACAATGAGCAGTTCTTC.

This clonotype has ten or more counts. The CDR3 sequence: CASSLQLSPNNEQFF. CDR3 DNA sequence: TGTGCCAGCAGTCTCCAACTCAGCCCGAACAATGAGCAGTTCTTC. The chain employs TRBV6-2 or TRBV6-3 and TRBJ2-1; D unclear. The CDR3 is 15 amino acids. Germline assignment: CDR1 MNHEY and CDR2 SVGEGT. Trimming removed 5 bases at V and 5 bases at J, with 16 bases between.

This clonotype was recorded at least ten times. The rearrangement links TRBV28 to TRBJ2-1; D is perhaps TRBD1 (6 bases). Trimming pared 5 bases from V and 6 bases from J, leaving 8 bases between. Germline V gene lookup returns CDR1 MDHEN and CDR2 SYDVKM. This CDR3 has 12 amino acids. CDR3 sequence: CASSDRPNEQFF. CDR3 sequence (DNA): TGTGCCAGCAGTGACAGGCCCAATGAGCAGTTCTTC.

This clonotype was detected ten times or more. The chain carries TRBV29-1 and TRBJ2-3; no firm D call. The V gene lost 5 bases and the J gene lost 0 bases, with 12 bases spanning the gap. The CDR3 totals 14 residues. CDR1 is SQVTM and CDR2 is ANQGSEA in the germline V gene. DNA of the CDR3: TGCAGCGTTCGAAAAGGTCATAGCACAGATACGCAGTATTTT. It is translated as CSVRKGHSTDTQYF.

There are a few counts of this clonotype. J is TRBJ2-2 and V is TRBV29-1; D uncertain. Trimming removed 6 bases from V and 6 bases from J, with 8 bases in between. Germline CDR1 SQVTM, CDR2 ANQGSEA. The CDR3 has 11 residues. The CDR3: CSVVGSGELFF. CDR3 DNA sequence: TGCAGCGTGGTGGGATCCGGGGAGCTGTTTTTT.

This clonotype was counted only a few times. The chain carries TRBV28 and TRBJ2-5; perhaps D is TRBD1 or TRBD2 (5 bases each). The germline V gene has CDR1 MDHEN and CDR2 SYDVKM. The ends were cut back, 3 bases at V and 2 bases at J, with 13 bases in the middle. CDR3 length: 15 amino acids. DNA for the CDR3: TGTGCCAGCAGTTTGAGCATTTGGGGGCAAGAGACCCAGTACTTC. As protein: CASSLSIWGQETQYF.

This clonotype has ten or more counts. The chain couples TRBV12-3 or TRBV12-4 to TRBJ2-7; TRBD2 matches 8 bases. With 6 bases clipped from V and 4 bases from J, the junction kept 8 bases outside the gene matches. This CDR3 has 14 residues. The CDR3 region is CASSSGTGGYEQYF. CDR3 bases: TGTGCCAGCAGCTCCGGGACGGGGGGGTACGAGCAGTACTTC.

In this sample, this clonotype turned up a few times. The chain employs TRBV28 and TRBJ2-1, with 16 bases fitting TRBD2. V shed 5 bases, J shed 8 bases, and the junction held 6 bases outside the gene matches. CDR3 length: 16 residues. Germline CDR1 and CDR2: MDHEN and SYDVKM. CDR3 nucleotides: TGTGCCAGCAGTACCGGGACTAGCGGGAGGGTATATGAGCAGTTCTTC. The encoded protein is CASSTGTSGRVYEQFF.

This clonotype was counted many times. The V call is TRBV29-1, the J call TRBJ2-1; D perhaps matches TRBD1 (5 bases). Germline-derived CDR1 and CDR2 are SQVTM and ANQGSEA. The CDR3 is made up of 14 amino acids. Trimming took 6 bases from V and 0 from J, leaving 12 bases between them. The CDR3 nucleotides read TGCAGCGTCTTTGACAGAAGCTCCTACAATGAGCAGTTCTTC. Translation: CSVFDRSSYNEQFF.

The chain recombines TRBV20-1 with TRBJ2-5, with TRBD1 as a possible D gene (6 bases). CDR1 is DFQATT, CDR2 SNEGSKA, per germline (reference sequence). The CDR3 is 14 amino acids. With 2 bases removed from V and 2 bases from J, the gap between germline ends came to 12 bases. The CDR3: CSARLGTYQETQYF. CDR3 DNA sequence: TGCAGTGCTAGACTGGGGACATATCAAGAGACCCAGTACTTC.

This clonotype has a count of ten or more. The V gene is TRBV11-2, the J gene TRBJ2-1, with 10 bases lining up with TRBD2. The V and J ends lost 1 base and 7 bases, in that order; junction bases with no gene match: 7. The CDR3 has 16 amino acids. Looked up from germline, CDR1 is SGHAT and CDR2 is FQNNGV. The CDR3 spells CASSLGWLAGANEQFF. Here the CDR3 DNA reads TGTGCCAGCAGCTTAGGTTGGCTAGCGGGAGCGAATGAGCAGTTCTTC.

The chain is built from TRBV6-2 or TRBV6-3 and TRBJ2-1; 11 nucleotides match TRBD2. This CDR3 comprises 17 residues. The germline gives CDR1 MNHEY, CDR2 SVGEGT. Trimming took 3 bases from V and 8 from J; bases not matched to a gene: 12. The CDR3: CASSYRRASGRIDEQFF. CDR3 in DNA: TGTGCCAGCAGTTATCGTCGCGCTAGCGGGAGGATCGATGAGCAGTTCTTC.

The chain combines TRBV28 with TRBJ2-5; TRBD1 might be the D (6 bases). Trimming stripped 5 bases from V and 1 base from J, with 14 bases between. The germline CDR1 and CDR2 sequences are MDHEN and SYDVKM. The CDR3 sequence is 15 residues long. CDR3 sequence: CASSLRQASQETQYF. In nucleotides, the CDR3 is TGTGCCAGCAGTCTAAGACAGGCCTCCCAAGAGACCCAGTACTTC.

There are a few counts of this clonotype. This chain links TRBV5-6 with TRBJ2-1; 8 bases line up with TRBD2. CDR3 length: 12 residues. Trimming cost V 2 bases and J 12 bases; bases outside gene matches: 4. Per germline, CDR1 SGHDT and CDR2 YYEEEE. Here the CDR3 DNA reads TGTGCCAGCAGCTTAGCGGGGGCAGGGCAGTTCTTC. Residues: CASSLAGAGQFF.

This rearrangement joins TRBV24-1 to TRBJ2-1; 11 bases align to TRBD2. Germline values: CDR1 KGHDR, CDR2 SFDVKD. Trimming at V came to 11 bases and at J to 3 bases, leaving 8 bases not matched to a gene. This CDR3 comprises 15 residues. CDR3 DNA sequence: TGTGCCATCGGGACTAGCGGTCTAAACTACAATGAGCAGTTCTTC. Translating it yields CAIGTSGLNYNEQFF.

This clonotype was picked up a small number of times. The CDR3 sequence: CASSPSGTTLYNEQFF. Here the CDR3 DNA reads TGCGCCAGCAGCCCTAGTGGGACTACCCTTTACAATGAGCAGTTCTTC. The chain joins TRBV4-3 to TRBJ2-1; 7 bases match TRBD2. CDR1 is LGHNA and CDR2 is YSLEER in the germline V gene. J lost 4 bases, V lost 4 bases, and 10 bases had no gene match. CDR3 size: 16 residues.